Each of the 21 T cell receptor beta chains below was sequenced from the same sample in a study of identical twins. TCRdb re-derived calls from the 5' RACE reads in MiXCR, one entry per CDR3 protein. The profile shows some 240,000 distinct CDR3 sequences, over 9.5% of them singletons. The source material was memory T cells sorted from blood. The receptors were gathered from a man aged 50-60 years in good health.

The chain joins TRBV4-3 to TRBJ2-1; possible D gene TRBD2, 5 bases. V lost 0 bases and J lost 3, with 9 bases in between. The CDR3 is 15 residues long. Germline V CDR1 and CDR2: LGHNA, YSLEER. The CDR3 spells CASSQEFTSYNEQFF. The CDR3 DNA is TGCGCCAGCAGCCAAGAGTTTACTAGCTACAATGAGCAGTTCTTC.

This clonotype was picked up many times. The chain carries TRBV4-1 and TRBJ2-1, with D uncertain. V lost 0 bases and J lost 6, with 12 bases in between. CDR1 MGHRA and CDR2 YSYEKL come from the germline V gene. The CDR3 spans 15 residues. The DNA of the CDR3 is TGCGCCAGCAGCCAAGATCGGGTCAGCTTCAATGAGCAGTTCTTC. Translating it yields CASSQDRVSFNEQFF.

This sequence joins TRBV7-9 and TRBJ1-2; D is ambiguous. The CDR3 totals 11 residues. Germline V gives CDR1 SEHNR, CDR2 FQNEAQ (reference sequence). The ends were cut back, 2 bases at V and 4 bases at J, with 2 bases in the middle. CDR3 protein: CASSLTYGYTF. The DNA of the CDR3 is TGTGCCAGCAGCTTAACCTATGGCTACACCTTC. The whole variable domain, filled in from reference TRBV7-9 and TRBJ1-2, reads DTGVSQNPRHKITKRGQNVTFRCDPISEHNRLYWYRQTLGQGPEFLTYFQNEAQLEKSRLLSDRFSAERPKGSFSTLEIQRTEQGDSAMYLCASSLTYGYTFGSGTRLTVV.

This clonotype was recorded at least ten times. This chain links TRBV10-3 with TRBJ2-7, with 7 bases matching TRBD1. Germline V gives CDR1 ENHRY, CDR2 SYGVKD. V shed 2 bases and J 6 bases; nucleotides not matched to a gene: 4. This CDR3 comprises 13 residues. The chain's CDR3 is CAISETTGFEQYF. The CDR3 coding sequence is TGTGCCATCAGTGAGACGACAGGGTTCGAGCAGTACTTC.

This clonotype showed up many times. The chain recombines TRBV5-6 with TRBJ2-2; weak D call: TRBD2 (5 bases). V was trimmed by 0 bases and J by 1 base, leaving 10 bases between them. The germline CDR1 and CDR2 sequences are SGHDT and YYEEEE. The CDR3 is made up of 16 amino acids. CDR3 protein: CASSLADGENTGELFF. The CDR3 region has the DNA TGTGCCAGCAGCTTGGCCGACGGGGAGAACACCGGGGAGCTGTTTTTT.

In this sample, this clonotype turned up a few times. The rearrangement uses TRBV12-3 or TRBV12-4 and TRBJ2-7, with 9 bases lining up with TRBD1. Trimming cost V 3 bases and J 4 bases; bases outside gene matches: 16. The CDR3 length is 18 residues. The CDR3 bases are TGTGCCAGCAGTTTTGTTGGGGACAGGGAATGGGGAAGATACGAGCAGTACTTC. Protein sequence: CASSFVGDREWGRYEQYF.

CDR3 sequence: CASRDTGTANTGELFF. The CDR3 coding sequence is TGTGCCAGCAGAGACACCGGGACAGCGAACACCGGGGAGCTGTTTTTT. This sequence joins TRBV6-2 or TRBV6-3 and TRBJ2-2; 7 nucleotides align to TRBD1. The germline CDR1 and CDR2 sequences are MNHEY and SVGEGT. The length of the CDR3 is 16 residues. The junction had 7 bases not matched to a gene; V was cut back by 6 bases and J by 0 bases.

In its sample, this clonotype was seen many times. The gene calls are TRBV27 and TRBJ2-2; D unclear. The CDR3 runs 11 residues. V was shortened by 6 bases and J by 8 bases, with 7 bases between the two germline ends. Germline CDR1 is MNHEY and CDR2 is SMNVEV (reference sequence). CDR3 region: CASRARGELFF. In nucleotides, the CDR3 is TGTGCCAGCAGAGCCAGGGGGGAGCTGTTTTTT.

The chain combines TRBV27 with TRBJ2-6; D ambiguous. The CDR3 length is 14 residues. V was trimmed by 5 bases and J by 2 bases, leaving 7 bases between them. Germline CDR1 is MNHEY and CDR2 is SMNVEV (reference sequence). The CDR3 sequence: CASSGVPGANVLTF. The CDR3 DNA reads TGTGCCAGCAGTGGCGTTCCTGGGGCCAACGTCCTGACTTTC.

At least ten counts were recorded for this clonotype. The genes are TRBV5-6 and TRBJ2-5; 7 bases are shared with TRBD2. Germline CDR1 SGHDT, CDR2 YYEEEE. J gave up 6 bases and V 4 bases, and 24 bases lay outside the gene matches. The length of the CDR3 is 19 residues. The CDR3, as DNA: TGTGCCAGCAGCCAAGATAAGACTAGCAGTCAACGGAGGTCGAAGACCCAGTACTTC. Translated, it gives CASSQDKTSSQRRSKTQYF.

This clonotype was counted a few times. V gene TRBV4-1 combines with J gene TRBJ2-1, with 12 bases aligning to TRBD1. The CDR3 is 16 amino acids. The J segment lost 6 bases and the V segment lost 4 bases, leaving 7 bases of the junction unmatched. The germline CDR1 and CDR2 sequences are MGHRA and YSYEKL. CDR3 loop: CASSPRGQGARNEQFF. The CDR3 DNA is TGCGCCAGCAGCCCAAGGGGACAGGGGGCGCGCAATGAGCAGTTCTTC.

The chain employs TRBV28 and TRBJ1-2; D is possibly TRBD1 (5 bases). CDR1 MDHEN and CDR2 SYDVKM come from the germline V gene. The CDR3 sequence is 15 residues long. Trimming stripped 2 bases from V and 2 bases from J, with 12 bases between. CDR3 region: CASSLGTRENYGYTF. Written as DNA, the CDR3 is TGTGCCAGCAGTTTAGGGACCAGGGAAAACTATGGCTACACCTTC.

This clonotype was observed at least ten times. The rearrangement joins TRBV20-1 to TRBJ1-6; TRBD1 agrees at 11 bases. Germline trimming cut 5 bases from V and 8 bases from J; bases unmatched to any gene: 5. This CDR3 is 14 amino acids long. Germline values: CDR1 DFQATT, CDR2 SNEGSKA (reference sequence). In DNA, the CDR3 is TGCAGTGCTTTAGGACAGGGGGCTCATTCACCCCTCCACTTT. As protein: CSALGQGAHSPLHF.

Only a few counts were recorded for this clonotype. V is TRBV6-2 or TRBV6-3 and J is TRBJ2-1, with D perhaps assigned TRBD1 or TRBD2 (6 bases each). Germline V gene data show CDR1 as MNHEY and CDR2 as SVGEGT. V was pared by 7 bases and J by 10 bases, with 14 bases between. The CDR3 length is 12 residues. The CDR3 nucleotides read TGTGCCAGCACTCCGGGGGCAGGAGAGCAGTTCTTC. Encoded protein: CASTPGAGEQFF.

Ten or more counts support this clonotype. The chain is built from TRBV7-9 and TRBJ2-1; D possibly corresponds to TRBD2 (5 bases). The CDR3 has 15 amino acids. Germline V gene lookup returns CDR1 SEHNR and CDR2 FQNEAQ (reference sequence). The V and J ends lost 2 bases and 5 bases respectively, with 13 bases between them. The CDR3 DNA follows: TGTGCCAGCAGCTTATCTCTAGCTGGAAACAATGAGCAGTTCTTC. Amino acids: CASSLSLAGNNEQFF.

This clonotype was found many times. This chain uses TRBV4-3 with TRBJ2-7; either TRBD1 or TRBD2 may fit D (6 bases each). Germline V gene lookup returns CDR1 LGHNA and CDR2 YSLEER. The V and J ends lost 0 bases and 4 bases respectively, with 10 bases between them. CDR3 size: 14 residues. The DNA of the CDR3 is TGCGCCAGCAGCCAAGATCGGGGGCCTTACGAGCAGTACTTC. Its translation is CASSQDRGPYEQYF.

This clonotype has more than one count but fewer than ten. The chain links TRBV6-6 to TRBJ1-1, with D perhaps matching TRBD1 (5 bases). This CDR3 spans 13 amino acids. V lost 8 bases and J lost 1, with 11 bases in between. Germline CDR1 reads MNHNY; CDR2 reads SVGAGI (reference sequence). The CDR3, as DNA: TGTGCCAGCCGACAGCGGGGGAACACTGAAGCTTTCTTT. Translated: CASRQRGNTEAFF.

This clonotype was seen ten or more times. The J gene is TRBJ2-7, the V gene TRBV4-3; D is perhaps TRBD2 (6 bases). V lost 0 bases and J lost 3, with 18 bases in between. The V gene's germline CDR1 is LGHNA and CDR2 YSLEER. This CDR3 spans 17 amino acids. The CDR3, as DNA: TGCGCCAGCAGCCAAGATCGTAGGTCTAGCGTTTTCTACGAGCAGTACTTC. It translates to CASSQDRRSSVFYEQYF.

This clonotype was seen a few times. The chain links TRBV7-9 to TRBJ1-1; D call uncertain. This CDR3 is 14 amino acids long. The germline V gene has CDR1 SEHNR and CDR2 FQNEAQ (reference sequence). Deletions cut 2 bases from V and 1 base from J, with 8 bases between. CDR3 protein: CASSLSSENTEAFF. The CDR3 bases are TGTGCCAGCAGCTTAAGCAGTGAGAACACTGAAGCTTTCTTT.

The chain has TRBV20-1 and TRBJ2-7; TRBD2 aligns across 7 bases. V trimming: 7 bases; J trimming: 0 bases; junction bases outside the gene matches: 3. The CDR3 totals 12 residues. Germline loops: CDR1 DFQATT, CDR2 SNEGSKA (reference sequence). The CDR3 DNA reads TGCAGTGGCGCTAGCGGCTCCTACGAGCAGTACTTC. Translated, it gives CSGASGSYEQYF.

Regarding this clonotype: A much larger clonotype is one base distant, so this may be a read error. The chain has TRBV15 and TRBJ1-4, with D tentatively TRBD1 (6 bases). V lost 1 base and J 9 bases, leaving 18 bases between the germline ends. The CDR3 has 16 amino acids. CDR1 is LNHNV, CDR2 YYDKDF, per germline (reference sequence). The CDR3 coding sequence is TGTGCCACCAGCAGAGGCCGGGACACAGACGATCAAAAACTGTTTTTT. Translating gives CATSRGRDTDDQKLFF.